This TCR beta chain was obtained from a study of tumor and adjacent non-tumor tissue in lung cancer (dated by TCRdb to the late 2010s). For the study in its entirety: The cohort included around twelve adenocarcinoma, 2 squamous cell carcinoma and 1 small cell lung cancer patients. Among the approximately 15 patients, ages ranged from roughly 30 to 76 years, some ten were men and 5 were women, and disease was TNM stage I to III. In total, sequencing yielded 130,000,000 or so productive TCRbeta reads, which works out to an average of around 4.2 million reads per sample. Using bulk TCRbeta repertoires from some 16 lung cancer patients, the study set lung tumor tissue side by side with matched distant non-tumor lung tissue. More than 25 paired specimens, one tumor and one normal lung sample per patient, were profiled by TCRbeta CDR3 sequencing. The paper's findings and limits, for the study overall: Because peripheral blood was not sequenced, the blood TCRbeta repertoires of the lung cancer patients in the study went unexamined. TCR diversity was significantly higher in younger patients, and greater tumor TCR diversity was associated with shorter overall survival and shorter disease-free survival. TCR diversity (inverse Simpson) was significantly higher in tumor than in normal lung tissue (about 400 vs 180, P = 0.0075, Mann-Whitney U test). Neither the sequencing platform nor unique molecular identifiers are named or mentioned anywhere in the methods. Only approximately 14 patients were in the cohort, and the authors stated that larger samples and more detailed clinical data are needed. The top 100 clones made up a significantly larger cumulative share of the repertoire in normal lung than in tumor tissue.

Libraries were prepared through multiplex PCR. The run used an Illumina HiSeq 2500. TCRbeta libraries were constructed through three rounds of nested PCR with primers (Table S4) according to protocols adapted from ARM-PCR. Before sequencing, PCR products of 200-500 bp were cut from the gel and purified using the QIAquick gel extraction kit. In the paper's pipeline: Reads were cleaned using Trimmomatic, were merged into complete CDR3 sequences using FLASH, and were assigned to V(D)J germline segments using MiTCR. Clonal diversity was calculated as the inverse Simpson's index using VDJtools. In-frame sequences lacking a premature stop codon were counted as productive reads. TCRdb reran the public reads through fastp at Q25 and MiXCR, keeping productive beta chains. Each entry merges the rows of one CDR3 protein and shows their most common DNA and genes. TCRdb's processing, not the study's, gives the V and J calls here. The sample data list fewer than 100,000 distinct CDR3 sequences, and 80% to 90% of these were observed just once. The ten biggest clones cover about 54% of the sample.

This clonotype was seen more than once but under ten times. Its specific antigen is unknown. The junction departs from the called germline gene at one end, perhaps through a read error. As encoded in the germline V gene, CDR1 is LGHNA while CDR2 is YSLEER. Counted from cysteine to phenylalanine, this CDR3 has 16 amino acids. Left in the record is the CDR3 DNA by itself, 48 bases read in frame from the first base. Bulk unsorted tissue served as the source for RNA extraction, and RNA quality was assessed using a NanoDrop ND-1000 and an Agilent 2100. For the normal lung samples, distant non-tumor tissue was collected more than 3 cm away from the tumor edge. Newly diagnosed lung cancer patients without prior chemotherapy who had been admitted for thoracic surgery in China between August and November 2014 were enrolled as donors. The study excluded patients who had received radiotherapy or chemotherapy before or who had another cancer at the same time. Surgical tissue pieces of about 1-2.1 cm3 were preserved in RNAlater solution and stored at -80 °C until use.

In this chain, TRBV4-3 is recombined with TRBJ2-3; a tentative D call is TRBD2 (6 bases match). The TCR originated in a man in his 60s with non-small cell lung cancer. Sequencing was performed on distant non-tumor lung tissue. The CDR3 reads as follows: CASSQDRAGITDTQYF. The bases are TGCGCCAGCAGTCAAGATAGAGCGGGCATCACAGATACACAGTATTTT.